The 32 T cell receptor beta chains given below trace back to one sample, sequenced in a study of regulatory T cells in long-lasting Graves disease. This sample's time point: newly diagnosed GD, antithyroid drugs for less than 3 months. PBMC RNA served as the TCR library source. Arm-PCR with iRepertoire HTBI primers amplified the CDR3 regions for these TCR beta libraries. TCRdb reprocessed the multiplex PCR reads via MiXCR and lists one record per CDR3 protein. The table has about 530,000 distinct CDR3 sequences, approximately 16% seen once. These data also featured in a second study, about T cells in Graves' hyperthyroidism and ophthalmopathy.

Sequences were derived from peripheral blood mononuclear cells (PBMCs), sampled at new diagnosis, from a patient treated with antithyroid drugs. Source of these receptors: a woman aged 35-60 years with Graves disease.

The rearrangement links TRBV29-1 to TRBJ1-1; no clear D. The CDR3 consists of 11 residues. Germline V gives CDR1 SQVTM, CDR2 ANQGSEA. Between the trimmed V and J ends, which lost 4 bases and 6 bases, there was a span of 9 bases. The CDR3 spells CSVVKGSEAFF. The CDR3 DNA reads TGCAGCGTTGTTAAGGGCTCTGAAGCTTTCTTT.

Of note for this clonotype: A read error is the likely source, as a far larger clone sits one nucleotide away. CDR3 protein: CASSLRLAAYNEQYF. CDR3 bases: TGTGCCAGCAGTTTGAGACTAGCGGCGTACAATGAGCAGTACTTC. The V and J genes are TRBV28 and TRBJ2-4; 9 nucleotides match TRBD2. The CDR3 has 15 amino acids. J lost 13 bases, V lost 3 bases, and 13 bases had no gene match. The germline CDR1 and CDR2 sequences are MDHEN and SYDVKM. The variable domain in full, with the rest retrieved from reference TRBV28 and TRBJ2-4, is DVKVTQSSRYLVKRTGEKVFLECVQDMDHENMFWYRQDPGLGLRLIYFSYDVKMKEKGDIPEGYSVSREKKERFSLILESASTNQTSMYLCASSLRLAAYNEQYFGAGTRLSVL.

The chain is built from TRBV3-1 and TRBJ2-7; 10 bases agree with TRBD1. This CDR3 is 16 amino acids long. With V trimmed by 3 bases and J by 2 bases, 7 bases remained unmatched. Germline CDR1 reads LGHDT; CDR2 reads YNNKEL (reference sequence). The CDR3 spells CASSQRATGGPYEQYF. CDR3 in DNA: TGTGCCAGCAGCCAGCGAGCGACAGGGGGCCCCTACGAGCAGTACTTC.

This clonotype occurred a few times. The CDR3 DNA reads as TGTGCCAGCAGCTCCCGTTTAGGGGCCATCTCTGGAAACACCATATATTTT. It codes for CASSSRLGAISGNTIYF. This chain joins TRBV9 and TRBJ1-3, with D tentatively TRBD1 (5 bases). Per germline, CDR1 SGDLS and CDR2 YYNGEE. Deletions cut 4 bases from V and 0 bases from J, with 17 bases between. This CDR3 spans 17 amino acids.

Worth noting for this clonotype: A much larger clone differs by one base, so this may be a read error. J is TRBJ2-5 and V is TRBV12-3 or TRBV12-4, with 8 bases identical to TRBD2. Losses at the gene ends were 4 bases for V and 10 bases for J; bases not matched to a gene: 5. The length of the CDR3 is 12 residues. The CDR3 here is CASSSLAGGQYF. In DNA, the CDR3 is TGTGCCAGCAGTTCCCTCGCGGGGGGCCAGTACTTC.

This clonotype appeared a few times. The gene calls are TRBV5-8 and TRBJ1-1; D gene ambiguous. The germline V gene encodes CDR1 SGHTS and CDR2 YDEGEE. This CDR3 contains 16 residues. The germline V and J ends were trimmed by 1 base and 0 bases, with 13 bases remaining between them. CDR3 amino acids: CASSLRTYKMNTEAFF. The CDR3 DNA follows: TGTGCCAGCAGCTTGCGGACCTACAAGATGAACACTGAAGCTTTCTTT.

This clonotype has ten or more counts. V is TRBV20-1 and J is TRBJ2-7, with D maybe TRBD2 (6 bases). V was clipped by 4 bases and J by 4 bases, with 23 bases between them. CDR1 is DFQATT, CDR2 SNEGSKA, per germline (reference sequence). The CDR3 loop spans 16 amino acids. The CDR3 bases are TGCAGTGCTATTCCGCCATTGGGAGCGGGCTATTACGAGCAGTACTTC. It is translated as CSAIPPLGAGYYEQYF.

The V gene is TRBV5-1, the J gene TRBJ1-1; TRBD1 might be the D (5 bases). CDR3 length equals 16 residues. Trimming shortened V by 2 bases and J by 4 bases, and 18 bases separated the two germline ends. Germline V gives CDR1 SGHRS, CDR2 YFSETQ. As DNA, the CDR3 is TGCGCCAGCAGCTTTGGGGGTGGAGGCGGGAGCACTGAAGCTTTCTTT. Protein sequence: CASSFGGGGGSTEAFF.

The chain employs TRBV12-3 or TRBV12-4 and TRBJ2-5; 10 positions match TRBD1. This CDR3 is built from 15 residues. The ends lost 3 bases at V and 0 bases at J; junction bases unmatched: 1. The CDR3 coding sequence is TGTGCCAGCAGTTTGACAGGGGGCAACCAAGAGACCCAGTACTTC. The encoded protein is CASSLTGGNQETQYF.

The chain links TRBV5-1 to TRBJ2-4; a possible D gene is TRBD2 (6 bases). CDR1 SGHRS and CDR2 YFSETQ come from the germline V gene. The CDR3 totals 16 residues. The V end lost 4 bases, the J end lost 0 bases, and 14 bases lay between the germline ends. The CDR3: CASSGGGGIAKNIQYF. In nucleotides, the CDR3 is TGCGCCAGCAGCGGCGGTGGGGGGATAGCCAAAAACATTCAGTACTTC.

This clonotype was seen many times. This chain links TRBV12-3 or TRBV12-4 with TRBJ2-7; TRBD1 matches 10 bases. Losses at the gene ends were 6 bases for V and 3 bases for J; bases not matched to a gene: 5. This CDR3 is 14 amino acids long. In DNA, the CDR3 is TGTGCCAGCAGGACCGGGACAGGGGTCTACGAGCAGTACTTC. Translation gives CASRTGTGVYEQYF.

This clonotype occurred many times. V is TRBV2 and J is TRBJ1-5; possible D gene TRBD1, 5 bases. CDR3 length: 13 amino acids. Germline V gene sequence: CDR1 SNHLY, CDR2 FYNNEI. Trimming stripped 2 bases from V and 5 bases from J, with 7 bases between. CDR3 sequence: CASSELGDQPQHF. CDR3 coding DNA: TGTGCCAGCAGTGAACTGGGGGATCAGCCCCAGCATTTT.

V and J are TRBV12-5 and TRBJ2-1; 8 positions match TRBD2. The CDR3 sequence is 16 residues long. Germline V CDR1 and CDR2: LGHNT, FRNRAP. V lost 5 bases, J lost 6 bases, and 12 bases stayed unmatched. CDR3 coding DNA: TGTGCTAGTGGTATCAAAGCGGGGGCGTACCGCAATGAGCAGTTCTTC. The encoded protein is CASGIKAGAYRNEQFF.

At least ten counts were recorded for this clonotype. The V and J genes are TRBV12-3 or TRBV12-4 and TRBJ1-1; D uncertain. CDR3 length: 14 amino acids. V lost 2 bases to trimming and J lost 5 bases, with 12 bases between them. CDR3 DNA sequence: TGTGCCAGCAGTTTAAGTCAGATTAGGACTGAAGCTTTCTTT. Protein product: CASSLSQIRTEAFF.

This clonotype was seen a few times. The chain links TRBV10-2 to TRBJ2-2, with 7 bases fitting TRBD1. V shed 8 bases and J 0 bases; nucleotides not matched to a gene: 3. Germline V gene data show CDR1 as WSHSY and CDR2 as SAAADI. CDR3 length: 14 amino acids. The CDR3 bases are TGCGCCAGCGTCAGGGGGACGAACACCGGGGAGCTGTTTTTT. It specifies CASVRGTNTGELFF.

As regards this clonotype: Being one base from a much bigger clone, this may be a read error. The chain employs TRBV30 and TRBJ2-3; 16 bases map to TRBD2. The J call could be wrong; TRBJ2-1 is a better fit for the DNA end. There are 13 residues in the CDR3. From germline, CDR1 is GTSNPN and CDR2 SVGIG (reference sequence). CDR3 protein: CAWRGTSGGGQFF. Here the CDR3 DNA reads TGTGCCTGGCGCGGGACTAGCGGGGGGGGGCAGTTCTTC.

A few counts support this clonotype. The genes are TRBV19 and TRBJ1-1; TRBD1 agrees at 9 bases. J was trimmed by 4 bases and V by 6 bases; bases with no gene match: 6. The CDR3 loop spans 14 amino acids. Germline V gene sequence: CDR1 LNHDA, CDR2 SQIVND (reference sequence). The CDR3 spells CASRNLGQGTEAFF. The CDR3 nucleotides are TGTGCCAGTAGAAACCTGGGACAGGGCACTGAAGCTTTCTTT.

This clonotype was detected many times. The chain is built from TRBV12-3 or TRBV12-4 and TRBJ2-7; TRBD2 matches 11 bases. The CDR3 spans 18 residues. V was clipped by 5 bases and J by 2 bases; unmatched bases: 14. CDR3 nucleotide sequence: TGTGCCAGCAGTCCAAATTTGTGGGGGACTAGCGGAACCTACGAGCAGTACTTC. Protein: CASSPNLWGTSGTYEQYF.

Many counts were recorded for this clonotype. This chain connects TRBV7-2 to TRBJ1-1; no firm D call. V was shortened by 1 base and J by 7 bases, with 13 bases between the two germline ends. Germline V gives CDR1 SGHTA, CDR2 FQGNSA. The CDR3 totals 14 residues. CDR3 nucleotides: TGTGCCAGCAGCTTAGGCTGGCAGTCCTATGAAGCTTTCTTT. This codes for CASSLGWQSYEAFF.

The chain carries TRBV29-1 and TRBJ1-2, with TRBD1 matching 8 bases. CDR1 and CDR2 (germline): SQVTM, ANQGSEA. This CDR3 spans 14 amino acids. Germline trimming cut 1 base from V and 8 bases from J; bases unmatched to any gene: 9. CDR3 amino acids: CSVEVLDRVYGYTF. In DNA, the CDR3 is TGCAGCGTTGAAGTTCTGGACAGGGTCTACGGCTACACCTTC.

The chain employs TRBV2 and TRBJ2-3; D tentatively reads TRBD1 or TRBD2 (5 bases each). Deletions cut 3 bases from V and 4 bases from J, with 14 bases between. The CDR3 consists of 15 residues. CDR1 SNHLY and CDR2 FYNNEI come from the germline V gene. For the CDR3, the DNA is TGTGCCAGCAGTGAGAGGGGAGACAGACCAGATACGCAGTATTTT. This encodes CASSERGDRPDTQYF.

The chain has TRBV7-9 and TRBJ2-1; maybe TRBD2 (5 bases). Trimming removed 5 bases at V and 5 bases at J, with 19 bases between. The CDR3 has 16 amino acids. Per the germline V gene, CDR1 is SEHNR and CDR2 is FQNEAQ (reference sequence). The DNA of the CDR3 is TGTGCCAGCAGCACTAGTAGACGGGGTTGGGACAATGAGCAGTTCTTC. This codes for CASSTSRRGWDNEQFF. The full variable domain, with the rest looked up from reference TRBV7-9 and TRBJ2-1, is DTGVSQNPRHKITKRGQNVTFRCDPISEHNRLYWYRQTLGQGPEFLTYFQNEAQLEKSRLLSDRFSAERPKGSFSTLEIQRTEQGDSAMYLCASSTSRRGWDNEQFFGPGTRLTVL.

The sample holds many counts of this clonotype. The J gene is TRBJ1-4, the V gene TRBV3-1, with 8 bases matching TRBD1. The trim removed 4 bases at V and 6 bases at J, leaving 4 bases unmatched. In germline, CDR1 is LGHDT, CDR2 YNNKEL (reference sequence). The length of the CDR3 is 14 residues. Here the CDR3 reads CASSLDRGDEKLFF. CDR3 coding DNA: TGTGCCAGCAGCCTCGACAGGGGTGATGAAAAACTGTTTTTT.

This clonotype has ten or more counts. This sequence joins TRBV20-1 and TRBJ1-1; possible D gene TRBD1, 5 bases. Trimming removed 0 bases at V and 5 bases at J, with 16 bases between. CDR1 is DFQATT, CDR2 SNEGSKA, per germline (reference sequence). This CDR3 is 15 amino acids long. This CDR3 is CSARDQGDGGTEAFF. CDR3 DNA sequence: TGCAGTGCTAGAGATCAAGGGGACGGGGGAACTGAAGCTTTCTTT.

This clonotype was recorded many times. J is TRBJ1-1 and V is TRBV5-8; tentative D call: TRBD1 (6 bases). The CDR3 spans 15 residues. Germline V lookup: CDR1 SGHTS, CDR2 YDEGEE. Trimming took 0 bases from V and 0 from J, leaving 9 bases between them. The CDR3 spells CASSLAGTMNTEAFF. CDR3 DNA sequence: TGTGCCAGCAGCTTGGCCGGGACAATGAACACTGAAGCTTTCTTT.

This clonotype was recorded many times. The V call is TRBV12-3 or TRBV12-4, the J call TRBJ1-2; 7 bases map to TRBD1. This CDR3 is built from 16 residues. With V trimmed by 5 bases and J by 8 bases, 17 bases remained unmatched. CDR3 DNA sequence: TGTGCCAGCAGTCCCCGGGGAGGGGGCGCCCCAGGAGGCTACACCTTC. Its protein product is CASSPRGGGAPGGYTF.

Many counts were recorded for this clonotype. The V call is TRBV2, the J call TRBJ2-7, with D possibly called TRBD1 or TRBD2 (5 bases each). This CDR3 contains 12 residues. Deletions cut 9 bases from V and 0 bases from J, with 9 bases between. In germline, CDR1 is SNHLY, CDR2 FYNNEI. The CDR3 DNA is TGTGCCAGAGGGGAGAGCTCCTACGAGCAGTACTTC. This sequence encodes CARGESSYEQYF.

Note on this clonotype: A much bigger clone sits one base away, suggesting this may be a read error. The genes are TRBV28 and TRBJ2-1; TRBD1 or TRBD2 may be the D gene (5 bases each). Germline V gene data show CDR1 as MDHEN and CDR2 as SYDVKM. The CDR3 sequence is 14 residues long. The CDR3 region is CASTHVQGRNEQLF. The CDR3 DNA follows: TGTGCCAGCACCCACGTGCAGGGACGCAATGAGCAGCTCTTC. Variable domain in full (rest from reference TRBV28 and TRBJ2-1): DVKVTQSSRYLVKRTGEKVFLECVQDMDHENMFWYRQDPGLGLRLIYFSYDVKMKEKGDIPEGYSVSREKKERFSLILESASTNQTSMYLCASTHVQGRNEQLFGPGTRLTVL.

This clonotype was detected a few times. Here the CDR3 reads CASSFQGKPYEQYF. CDR3 bases: TGTGCCAGCAGCTTTCAGGGGAAACCTTACGAGCAGTACTTC. This chain joins TRBV5-4 and TRBJ2-7, with a weak D call TRBD1 (6 bases). V was clipped by 2 bases and J by 4 bases, with 13 bases between them. The CDR3 extends over 14 amino acids. CDR1 is SGHNT, CDR2 YYREEE, per germline (reference sequence).

This clonotype was seen many times. This chain's CDR3 is CASTTGGWQKLFF. The CDR3 DNA reads as TGTGCCAGCACCACTGGCGGGTGGCAAAAACTGTTTTTT. The rearrangement joins TRBV28 to TRBJ1-4; D is ambiguous. CDR1 is MDHEN and CDR2 is SYDVKM in the germline V gene. CDR3 length: 13 residues. Trimming left V 7 bases short and J 9 bases short, with 15 bases between.

This clonotype has ten or more counts. This chain links TRBV7-9 with TRBJ1-6, with D possibly matching TRBD1 (5 bases). V was shortened by 5 bases and J by 6 bases, with 14 bases between the two germline ends. Germline V gene sequence: CDR1 SEHNR, CDR2 FQNEAQ (reference sequence). This CDR3 has 15 residues. CDR3 region: CASSLVGVGNSPLHF. The CDR3 DNA reads as TGTGCCAGCAGCCTCGTGGGGGTAGGTAATTCACCCCTCCACTTT.

This clonotype was counted at least ten times. The chain has TRBV4-1 and TRBJ1-2; D possibly corresponds to TRBD1 (5 bases). This CDR3 is 17 amino acids long. V gave up 3 bases and J gave up 7 bases, with 24 bases separating them. Germline V gene data show CDR1 as MGHRA and CDR2 as YSYEKL. CDR3 nucleotides: TGCGCCAGCAGCCATAGCGTGTCGGACAAACCCCATCTTGGCTACACCTTC. Translating gives CASSHSVSDKPHLGYTF.